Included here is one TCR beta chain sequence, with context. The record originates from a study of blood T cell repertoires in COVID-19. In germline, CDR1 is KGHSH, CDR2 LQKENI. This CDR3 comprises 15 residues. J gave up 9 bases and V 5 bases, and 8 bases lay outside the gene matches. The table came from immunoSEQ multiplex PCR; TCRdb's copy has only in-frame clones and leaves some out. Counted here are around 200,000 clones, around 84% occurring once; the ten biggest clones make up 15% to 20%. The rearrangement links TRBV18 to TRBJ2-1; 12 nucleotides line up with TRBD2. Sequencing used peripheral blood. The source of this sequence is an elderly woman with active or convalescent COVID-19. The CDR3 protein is CASSGLAGSSSEQFF. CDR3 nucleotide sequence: TGTGCCAGCTCAGGACTAGCGGGATCAAGTAGTGAGCAGTTCTTC.